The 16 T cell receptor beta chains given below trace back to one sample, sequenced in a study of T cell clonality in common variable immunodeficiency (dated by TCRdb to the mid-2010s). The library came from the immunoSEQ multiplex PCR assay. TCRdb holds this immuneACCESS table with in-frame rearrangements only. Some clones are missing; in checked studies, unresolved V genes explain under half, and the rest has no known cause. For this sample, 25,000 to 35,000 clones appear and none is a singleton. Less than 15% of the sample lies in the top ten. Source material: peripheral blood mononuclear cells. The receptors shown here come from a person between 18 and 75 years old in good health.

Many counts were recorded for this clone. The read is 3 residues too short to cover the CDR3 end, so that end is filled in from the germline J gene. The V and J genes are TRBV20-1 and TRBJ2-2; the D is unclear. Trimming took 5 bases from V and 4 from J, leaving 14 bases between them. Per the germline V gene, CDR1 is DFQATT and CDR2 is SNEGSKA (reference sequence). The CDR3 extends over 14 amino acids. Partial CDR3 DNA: TGCAGTGCTCCCCGTCTAACTACCACCGGGGAG. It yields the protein CSAPRLTTTGE. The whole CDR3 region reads CSAPRLTTTGELFF.

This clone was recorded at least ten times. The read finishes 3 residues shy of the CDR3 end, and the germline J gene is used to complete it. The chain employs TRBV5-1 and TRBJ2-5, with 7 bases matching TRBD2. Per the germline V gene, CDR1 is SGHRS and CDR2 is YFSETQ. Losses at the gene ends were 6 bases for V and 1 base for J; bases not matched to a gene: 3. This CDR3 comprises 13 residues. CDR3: CASTSGVQETQYF. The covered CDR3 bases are TGCGCCAGCACTAGCGGAGTCCAAGAGACC. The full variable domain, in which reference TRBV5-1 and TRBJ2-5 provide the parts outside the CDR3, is KAGVTQTPRYLIKTRGQQVTLSCSPISGHRSVSWYQQTPGQGLQFLFEYFSETQRNKGNFPGRFSGRQFSNSRSEMNVSTLELGDSALYLCASTSGVQETQYFGPGTRLLVL.

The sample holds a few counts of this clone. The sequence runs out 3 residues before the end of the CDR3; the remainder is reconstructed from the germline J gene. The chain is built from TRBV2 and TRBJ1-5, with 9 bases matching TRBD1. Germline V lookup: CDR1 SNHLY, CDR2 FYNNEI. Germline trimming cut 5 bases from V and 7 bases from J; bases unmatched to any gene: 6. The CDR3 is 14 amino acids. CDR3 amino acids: CASSPQGAGQPQHF. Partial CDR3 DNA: TGTGCCAGCAGTCCACAGGGGGCTGGGCAGCCC.

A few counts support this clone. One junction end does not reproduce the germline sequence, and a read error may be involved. The DNA read from the CDR3 is TGCGCCCGCAGCTTGTCCGGGCTCGGGGTGAACACTGAA. Translated: CARSLSGLGVNTE. The entire CDR3 protein is CARSLSGLGVNTEAFF. The chain employs TRBV5-1 and TRBJ1-1; D is ambiguous. Read data end 3 residues before the CDR3 end; the end is taken from the germline J gene. The V gene's germline CDR1 is SGHRS and CDR2 YFSETQ. The CDR3 length is 16 residues.

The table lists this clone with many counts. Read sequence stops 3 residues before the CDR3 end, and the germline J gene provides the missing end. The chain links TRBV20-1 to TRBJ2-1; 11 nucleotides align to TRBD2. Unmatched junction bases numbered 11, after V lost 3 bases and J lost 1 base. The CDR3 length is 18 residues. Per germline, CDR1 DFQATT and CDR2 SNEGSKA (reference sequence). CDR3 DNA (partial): TGCAGTGCTAGTCCTCTAGCGGGGGGTTCCGGGTCCTACAATGAG. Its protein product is CSASPLAGGSGSYNE. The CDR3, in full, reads CSASPLAGGSGSYNEQFF.

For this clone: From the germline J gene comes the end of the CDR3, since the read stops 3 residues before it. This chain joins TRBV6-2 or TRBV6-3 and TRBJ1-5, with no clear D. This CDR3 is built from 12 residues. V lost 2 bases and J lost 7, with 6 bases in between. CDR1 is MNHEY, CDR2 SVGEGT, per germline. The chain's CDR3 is CASSYHPQPQHF. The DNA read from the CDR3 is TGTGCCAGCAGTTACCATCCCCAGCCC.

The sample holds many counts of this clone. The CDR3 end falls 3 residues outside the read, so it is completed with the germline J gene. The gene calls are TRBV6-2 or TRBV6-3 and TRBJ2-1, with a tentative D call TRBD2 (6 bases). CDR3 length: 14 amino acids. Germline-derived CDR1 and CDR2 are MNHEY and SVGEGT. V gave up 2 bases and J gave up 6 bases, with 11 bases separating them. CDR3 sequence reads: CASSYSPGGNEQFF. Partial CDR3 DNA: TGTGCCAGCAGTTACAGTCCCGGGGGCAATGAG.

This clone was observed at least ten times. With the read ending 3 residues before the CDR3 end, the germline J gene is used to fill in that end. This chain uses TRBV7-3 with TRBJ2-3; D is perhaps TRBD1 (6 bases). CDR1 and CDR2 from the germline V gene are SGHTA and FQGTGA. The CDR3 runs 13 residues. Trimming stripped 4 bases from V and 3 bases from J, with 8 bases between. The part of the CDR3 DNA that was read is TGTGCCAGCAGCTCAGGGGTTACAGATACG. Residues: CASSSGVTDT. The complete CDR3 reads CASSSGVTDTQYF.

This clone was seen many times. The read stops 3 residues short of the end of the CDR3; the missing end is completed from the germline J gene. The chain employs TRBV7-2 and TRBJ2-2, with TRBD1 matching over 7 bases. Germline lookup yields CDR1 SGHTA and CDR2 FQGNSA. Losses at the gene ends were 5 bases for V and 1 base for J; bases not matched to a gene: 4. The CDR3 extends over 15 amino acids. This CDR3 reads CASSIRGLNTGELFF. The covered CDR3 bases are TGTGCCAGCAGCATTAGGGGGCTGAACACCGGGGAG.

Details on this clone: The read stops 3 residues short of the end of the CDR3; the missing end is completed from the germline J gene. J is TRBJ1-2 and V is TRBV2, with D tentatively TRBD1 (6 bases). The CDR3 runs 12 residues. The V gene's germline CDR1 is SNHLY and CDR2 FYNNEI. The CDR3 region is CASSEWDNDYTF. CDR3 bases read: TGTGCCAGCAGTGAATGGGACAATGAC.

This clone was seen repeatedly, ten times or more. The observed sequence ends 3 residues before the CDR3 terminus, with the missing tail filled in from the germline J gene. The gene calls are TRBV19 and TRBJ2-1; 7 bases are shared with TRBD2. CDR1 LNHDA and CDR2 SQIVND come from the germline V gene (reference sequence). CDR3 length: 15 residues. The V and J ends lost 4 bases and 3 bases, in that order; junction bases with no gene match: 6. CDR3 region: CASSTAGDLYNEQFF. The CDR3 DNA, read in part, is TGTGCCAGTAGTACCGCGGGGGATCTCTACAATGAG.

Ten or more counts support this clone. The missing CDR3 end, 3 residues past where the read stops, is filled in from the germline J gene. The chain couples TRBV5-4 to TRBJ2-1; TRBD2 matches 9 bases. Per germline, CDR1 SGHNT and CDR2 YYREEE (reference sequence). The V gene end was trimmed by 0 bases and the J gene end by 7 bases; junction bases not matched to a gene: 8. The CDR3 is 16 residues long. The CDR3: CASSLAVAGGQNEQFF. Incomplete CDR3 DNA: TGTGCCAGCAGCTTGGCCGTGGCGGGGGGGCAGAATGAG.

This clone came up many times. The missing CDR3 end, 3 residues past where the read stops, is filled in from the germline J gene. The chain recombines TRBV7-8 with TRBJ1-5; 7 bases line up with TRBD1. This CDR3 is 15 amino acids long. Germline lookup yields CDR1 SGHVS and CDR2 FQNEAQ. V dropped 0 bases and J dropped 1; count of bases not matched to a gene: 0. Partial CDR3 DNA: TGTGCCAGCAGCTTAGCGGGACAGAGCAATCAGCCC. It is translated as CASSLAGQSNQP. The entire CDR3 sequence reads CASSLAGQSNQPQHF.

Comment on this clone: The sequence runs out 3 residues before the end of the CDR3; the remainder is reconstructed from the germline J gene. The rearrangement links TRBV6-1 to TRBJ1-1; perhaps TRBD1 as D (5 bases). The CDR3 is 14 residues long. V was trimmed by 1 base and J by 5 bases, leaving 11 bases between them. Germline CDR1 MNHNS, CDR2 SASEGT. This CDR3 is CASSEVGVLTEAFF. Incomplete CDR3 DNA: TGTGCCAGCAGTGAAGTAGGGGTTTTGACTGAA.

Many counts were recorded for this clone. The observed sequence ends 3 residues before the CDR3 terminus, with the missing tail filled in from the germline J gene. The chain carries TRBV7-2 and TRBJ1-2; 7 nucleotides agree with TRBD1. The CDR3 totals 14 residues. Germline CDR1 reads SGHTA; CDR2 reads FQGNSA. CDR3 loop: CASSPGTALPGYTF. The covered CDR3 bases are TGTGCCAGCAGCCCGGGGACAGCACTTCCCGGC.

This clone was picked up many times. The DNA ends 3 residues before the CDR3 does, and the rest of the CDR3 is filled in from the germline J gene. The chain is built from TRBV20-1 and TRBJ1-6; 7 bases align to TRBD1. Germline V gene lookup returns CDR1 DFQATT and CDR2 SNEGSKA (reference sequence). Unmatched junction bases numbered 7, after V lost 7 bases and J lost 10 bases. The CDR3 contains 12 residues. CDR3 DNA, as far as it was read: TGCAGTGTCTCAACAGGGGTATCACCC. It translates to CSVSTGVSP. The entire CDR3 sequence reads CSVSTGVSPLHF.